A single sample is the source of the 32 T cell receptor beta chains below, sequenced in a study of OX40 agonist ivuxolimab in advanced cancers. Sequencing was performed with immunoSEQ multiplex PCR; in TCRdb, only in-frame clones are kept and a portion is missing. This table holds approximately 73,000 clones, 87% found once. The source material was CD4+ or CD8+ T cells sorted from blood, sampled in a trial of the OX40 agonist ivuxolimab. The receptor source for this set is an adult with an advanced solid tumor such as melanoma, head and neck, liver or kidney cancer.

V gene TRBV2 combines with J gene TRBJ2-5; D not certain. Germline CDR1 SNHLY, CDR2 FYNNEI. This CDR3 spans 11 amino acids. With 2 bases removed from V and 7 bases from J, the gap between germline ends came to 5 bases. The CDR3 DNA reads TGTGCCAGCAGTGAAAGAGGGACCCAGTACTTC. The encoded protein is CASSERGTQYF.

The chain joins TRBV7-3 to TRBJ2-1, with 11 positions matching TRBD2. CDR1 is SGHTA, CDR2 FQGTGA, per germline. With 4 bases clipped from V and 6 bases from J, the junction kept 5 bases outside the gene matches. This CDR3 is 15 amino acids long. The CDR3 DNA reads as TGTGCCAGCAGCTCGTTAGCGGGAGGGGCCAATGAGCAGTTCTTC. This sequence encodes CASSSLAGGANEQFF.

The V gene is TRBV7-8, the J gene TRBJ2-7; 12 positions agree with TRBD2. Germline CDR1 is SGHVS and CDR2 is FQNEAQ. This CDR3 spans 15 amino acids. V dropped 4 bases and J dropped 2; count of bases not matched to a gene: 3. CDR3 coding DNA: TGTGCCAGCAGCTCGCTAGCGGGAGGGCCCTACGAGCAGTACTTC. Its protein is CASSSLAGGPYEQYF.

The chain uses TRBV5-6 and TRBJ1-5; D uncertain. This CDR3 has 15 residues. Germline V gene data show CDR1 as SGHDT and CDR2 as YYEEEE. V lost 1 base to trimming and J lost 5 bases, with 13 bases between them. The CDR3 DNA follows: TGTGCCAGCAGCTTGTGGATTGGAACTTATCAGCCCCAGCATTTT. As protein: CASSLWIGTYQPQHF.

This sequence joins TRBV19 and TRBJ2-2; TRBD1 agrees at 9 bases. Germline V gene data show CDR1 as LNHDA and CDR2 as SQIVND (reference sequence). The CDR3 is made up of 16 amino acids. Unmatched junction bases numbered 10, after V lost 5 bases and J lost 6 bases. CDR3 sequence reads: CASSSRTGVISGELFF. The CDR3, as DNA: TGTGCCAGTAGTTCCCGGACAGGGGTTATATCCGGGGAGCTGTTTTTT.

The CDR3 DNA reads as TGTGCCAGCAGTTTAGCGACAGCGAACACTGAAGCTTTCTTT. It is translated as CASSLATANTEAFF. The chain combines TRBV28 with TRBJ1-1; perhaps TRBD1 as D (5 bases). The CDR3 has 14 residues. Per germline, CDR1 MDHEN and CDR2 SYDVKM. V gave up 2 bases and J gave up 1 base, with 8 bases separating them.

About this clone itself: The sample holds other DNA sequences that translate to the same CDR3. The V call is TRBV14, the J call TRBJ2-3; D remains unclear. This CDR3 has 16 residues. The V end was cut by 0 bases, the J end by 2 bases, with 12 bases between. Per germline, CDR1 SGHDN and CDR2 FVKESK. The CDR3 DNA follows: TGTGCCAGCAGCCAAGATAGAGGTGGCCCCACAGATACGCAGTATTTT. Its protein is CASSQDRGGPTDTQYF.

This chain connects TRBV7-6 to TRBJ2-2, with D unresolved. The CDR3 is 14 amino acids. With 1 base removed from V and 1 base from J, the gap between germline ends came to 4 bases. The germline gives CDR1 SGHVS, CDR2 FNYEAQ. As DNA, the CDR3 is TGTGCCAGCAGCTTAGTGGAGAACACCGGGGAGCTGTTTTTT. Translated, it gives CASSLVENTGELFF.

The chain is built from TRBV11-2 and TRBJ1-5; D gene ambiguous. CDR3 length equals 15 residues. CDR1 and CDR2 (germline): SGHAT, FQNNGV. V lost 1 base and J 4 bases, leaving 11 bases between the germline ends. The CDR3 DNA reads TGTGCCAGCAGCTTAGGAGGGCAGGCGAATCAGCCCCAGCATTTT. Protein sequence: CASSLGGQANQPQHF.

The CDR3 DNA follows: TGTGCCAGCAGCTGGGGGGCCAGGACACAAGGGACCTACGAGCAGTACTTC. Translating gives CASSWGARTQGTYEQYF. V is TRBV7-2 and J is TRBJ2-7, with D perhaps matching TRBD1 or TRBD2 (6 bases each). V dropped 4 bases and J dropped 2 bases, with 21 bases sitting between them. The CDR3 runs 17 residues. Germline CDR1 is SGHTA and CDR2 is FQGNSA.

The V call is TRBV27, the J call TRBJ1-2; weak D call: TRBD1 (6 bases). Trimming took off 6 bases at V and 3 bases at J, with 17 bases between the two ends. Per the germline V gene, CDR1 is MNHEY and CDR2 is SMNVEV (reference sequence). The CDR3 runs to 15 residues. The CDR3 DNA reads as TGTGCCAGCAGCCATTGGGGGCCAGGGGACTATGGCTACACCTTC. This gives the protein CASSHWGPGDYGYTF.

The gene calls are TRBV21-1 and TRBJ2-3. TRBV21-1 is listed as a pseudogene. The CDR3 length is 17 residues. The CDR3 here is CASKGRAARTSTDTQYF. Here the CDR3 DNA reads TGTGCCAGCAAGGGGCGAGCGGCTAGAACTAGCACAGATACGCAGTATTTT.

The V gene is TRBV7-9, the J gene TRBJ2-1, with D unresolved. CDR3 length: 14 residues. Trimming removed 2 bases from V and 4 bases from J, with 9 bases in between. Germline V lookup: CDR1 SEHNR, CDR2 FQNEAQ (reference sequence). DNA of the CDR3: TGTGCCAGCAGCTTACCGAGACGGTACAATGAGCAGTTCTTC. This gives the protein CASSLPRRYNEQFF.

In DNA, the CDR3 is TGCAGCGCAGGACAGGGGAATCAGCCCCAGCATTTT. Amino acid sequence: CSAGQGNQPQHF. This chain connects TRBV29-1 to TRBJ1-5; TRBD1 agrees at 9 bases. This CDR3 has 12 amino acids. V lost 7 bases, J lost 4 bases, and 2 bases stayed unmatched. CDR1 SQVTM and CDR2 ANQGSEA come from the germline V gene.

V and J are TRBV2 and TRBJ2-7; D is undetermined. Trimming pared 5 bases from V and 5 bases from J, leaving 13 bases between. The V gene's germline CDR1 is SNHLY and CDR2 FYNNEI. The length of the CDR3 is 13 residues. CDR3 bases: TGTGCCAGCAGTTCCCTTAGGAGCAACGAGCAGTACTTC. Translating it yields CASSSLRSNEQYF.

The rearrangement links TRBV5-1 to TRBJ2-7; either TRBD1 or TRBD2 may fit D (7 bases each). With 4 bases removed from V and 5 bases from J, the gap between germline ends came to 19 bases. This CDR3 has 15 residues. Germline assignment: CDR1 SGHRS and CDR2 YFSETQ. The CDR3 DNA reads as TGCGCCAGCAGCCAGGGGGGGCCCCGAGCCGACGAGCAGTACTTC. Its translation is CASSQGGPRADEQYF.

This clone was counted only a few times. J is TRBJ2-5 and V is TRBV30; no definite D call. The V end was cut by 4 bases, the J end by 1 base, with 4 bases between. This CDR3 is built from 11 residues. Per germline, CDR1 GTSNPN and CDR2 SVGIG (reference sequence). As DNA, the CDR3 is TGTGCCTGGATGCTCCAAGAGACCCAGTACTTC. Translated, it gives CAWMLQETQYF.

V gene TRBV5-1 combines with J gene TRBJ2-1; 8 bases are shared with TRBD1. This CDR3 is 13 amino acids long. Germline V gene data show CDR1 as SGHRS and CDR2 as YFSETQ. After removal of 2 bases from V and 10 bases from J, the junction contained 5 bases not matched to a gene. CDR3 sequence (DNA): TGCGCCAGCAGCTTACCAGGGGGCAGGGAGCAGTTCTTC. Protein: CASSLPGGREQFF.

This clone was counted once. The V call is TRBV6-6, the J call TRBJ1-1, with D perhaps matching TRBD1 (6 bases). This CDR3 has 15 amino acids. V was cut by 2 bases and J by 5 bases, with 15 bases left in between. Germline V lookup: CDR1 MNHNY, CDR2 SVGAGI (reference sequence). The CDR3 DNA reads as TGTGCCAGCAGTTACAAAGGGACAAGGGGAACTGAAGCTTTCTTT. Residues: CASSYKGTRGTEAFF.

This clone was counted a single time. The chain has TRBV29-1 and TRBJ2-3; 7 bases match TRBD1. The CDR3 covers 13 residues. V shed 7 bases and J 6 bases; nucleotides not matched to a gene: 10. Germline-derived CDR1 and CDR2 are SQVTM and ANQGSEA. The CDR3 sequence is CSAAPTGLDTQYF. The CDR3 DNA sequence: TGCAGCGCCGCTCCGACAGGGCTGGATACGCAGTATTTT.

The chain carries TRBV5-1 and TRBJ2-1; the D gene is possibly TRBD2 (6 bases). The CDR3 has 14 amino acids. The germline V and J ends were trimmed by 0 bases and 8 bases, with 12 bases remaining between them. Germline CDR1 SGHRS, CDR2 YFSETQ. This CDR3 reads CASSLGAGGDEQFF. The DNA of the CDR3 is TGCGCCAGCAGCTTGGGAGCGGGTGGGGATGAGCAGTTCTTC. Using reference TRBV5-1 and TRBJ2-1 for the parts outside the CDR3, the full variable domain is KAGVTQTPRYLIKTRGQQVTLSCSPISGHRSVSWYQQTPGQGLQFLFEYFSETQRNKGNFPGRFSGRQFSNSRSEMNVSTLELGDSALYLCASSLGAGGDEQFFGPGTRLTVL.

The J gene is TRBJ2-1, the V gene TRBV18, with D possibly matching TRBD1 (6 bases). Germline CDR1 reads KGHSH; CDR2 reads LQKENI. Trimming took 4 bases from V and 7 from J, leaving 23 bases between them. The CDR3 runs 17 residues. CDR3 coding DNA: TGTGCCAGCTCACTTAGCTCCCTGGGACAACGTCTTAATGAGCAGTTCTTC. Amino acid sequence: CASSLSSLGQRLNEQFF.

The chain combines TRBV7-3 with TRBJ1-6; maybe TRBD1 (6 bases). This CDR3 spans 18 amino acids. Germline CDR1 SGHTA, CDR2 FQGTGA. Trimming removed 5 bases at V and 9 bases at J, with 26 bases between. CDR3 amino acids: CASSTRQVREGWLSPLHF. The DNA of the CDR3 is TGTGCCAGCAGCACTAGACAGGTCAGGGAGGGTTGGCTTTCACCCCTCCACTTT.

This clone was recorded only once. The genes are TRBV2 and TRBJ2-2; TRBD2 matches 11 bases. The germline V gene has CDR1 SNHLY and CDR2 FYNNEI. Germline trimming cut 8 bases from V and 2 bases from J; bases unmatched to any gene: 10. The CDR3 totals 17 residues. The CDR3 protein is CASGVSGTSGNTGELFF. CDR3 nucleotides: TGTGCCAGCGGGGTTTCCGGGACTAGCGGAAACACCGGGGAGCTGTTTTTT.

The genes are TRBV11-2 and TRBJ2-5, with D unresolved. The CDR3 length is 13 residues. CDR1 and CDR2 from the germline V gene are SGHAT and FQNNGV. V was cut by 3 bases and J by 2 bases, with 7 bases left in between. CDR3 sequence: CASSLSVQETQYF. CDR3 sequence (DNA): TGTGCCAGCAGCTTGTCGGTTCAAGAGACCCAGTACTTC. Full variable domain (remainder filled in from reference TRBV11-2 and TRBJ2-5): EAGVAQSPRYKIIEKRQSVAFWCNPISGHATLYWYQQILGQGPKLLIQFQNNGVVDDSQLPKDRFSAERLKGVDSTLKIQPAKLEDSAVYLCASSLSVQETQYFGPGTRLLVL.

The genes are TRBV28 and TRBJ1-2; a weak D match, TRBD1 (5 bases). This CDR3 spans 14 amino acids. Looked up from germline, CDR1 is MDHEN and CDR2 is SYDVKM. V dropped 5 bases and J dropped 2 bases, with 12 bases sitting between them. The CDR3 bases are TGTGCCAGCAGTCCTCCGGGGCCGAACTATGGCTACACCTTC. It yields the protein CASSPPGPNYGYTF.

The chain carries TRBV5-1 and TRBJ1-1; 8 bases line up with TRBD1. CDR1 and CDR2 (germline): SGHRS, YFSETQ. Trimming removed 4 bases from V and 4 bases from J; junction bases left unmatched: 15. The CDR3 length is 17 residues. CDR3 region: CASSTGQGTPRGTEAFF. The CDR3 bases are TGCGCCAGCAGCACAGGACAGGGAACGCCGCGAGGCACTGAAGCTTTCTTT.

The chain couples TRBV18 to TRBJ2-7; D uncertain. Germline V CDR1 and CDR2: KGHSH, LQKENI. The CDR3 is made up of 16 amino acids. Trimming left V 3 bases short and J 5 bases short, with 20 bases between. DNA for the CDR3: TGTGCCAGCTCACCCCCTGTAGGACGATCGCTCCACGAGCAGTACTTC. Residues: CASSPPVGRSLHEQYF.

V is TRBV28 and J is TRBJ1-1; 7 positions match TRBD1. The germline V gene has CDR1 MDHEN and CDR2 SYDVKM. CDR3 length: 13 amino acids. V was pared by 6 bases and J by 10 bases, with 11 bases of the junction left unmatched. CDR3 sequence reads: CASRLGGSGRAFF. The CDR3 region has the DNA TGTGCCAGCAGACTAGGGGGCTCCGGTCGAGCTTTCTTT.

The V gene is TRBV6-6, the J gene TRBJ2-1; 11 bases are shared with TRBD1. V lost 2 bases, J lost 7 bases, and 4 bases stayed unmatched. The CDR3 runs 15 residues. The V gene's germline CDR1 is MNHNY and CDR2 SVGAGI (reference sequence). The DNA of the CDR3 is TGTGCCAGCAGTTACGTGGACAGGGGGCGGAATGAGCAGTTCTTC. It yields the protein CASSYVDRGRNEQFF.

The V gene is TRBV2, the J gene TRBJ2-7; a weak D match, TRBD1 (5 bases). The V and J ends lost 7 bases and 5 bases respectively, with 18 bases between them. CDR3 length: 14 amino acids. CDR1 and CDR2 (germline): SNHLY, FYNNEI. CDR3 sequence: CASTLGQGINEQYF. The CDR3 DNA reads TGTGCCAGCACCCTAGGTCAGGGAATTAACGAGCAGTACTTC.

To note about this clone: Other nucleotide sequences in the sample specify the same CDR3. The chain carries TRBV4-1 and TRBJ1-1; TRBD1 matches 8 bases. Germline V gene data show CDR1 as MGHRA and CDR2 as YSYEKL. Losses at the gene ends were 0 bases for V and 3 bases for J; bases not matched to a gene: 3. The CDR3 is 15 residues long. The CDR3 nucleotides are TGCGCCAGCAGCCAAGAAGTGACAGGGGACACTGAAGCTTTCTTT. Protein: CASSQEVTGDTEAFF.